This note documents a single T cell receptor (beta chain) sequence. This entry comes from a study of blood T cell repertoires in COVID-19. The assay was immunoSEQ multiplex PCR, and TCRdb's table has in-frame clones only and misses some. Of around 340,000 clones listed, roughly 86% are singletons. Per the germline V gene, CDR1 is SEHNR and CDR2 is FQNEAQ (reference sequence). V dropped 7 bases and J dropped 3; count of bases not matched to a gene: 8. The CDR3 extends over 14 amino acids. The J gene is TRBJ1-2, the V gene TRBV7-9; 7 bases are a match to TRBD1. The specimen was PBMCs or T cells enriched from blood (not recorded which). This TCR was recovered from a woman in her thirties who had been exposed to COVID-19. CDR3 amino acids: CASTPPGTDYGYTF. The DNA of the CDR3 is TGTGCCAGCACCCCTCCTGGGACAGACTATGGCTACACCTTC.